In its sample, the clone carrying this TCR beta chain was seen many times. The CDR3 is 18 amino acids. Germline V gene lookup returns CDR1 SGHAT and CDR2 FQNNGV. Trimming pared 1 base from V and 10 bases from J, leaving 26 bases between. Authors of the study amplified TCR beta CDR3 regions from RNA transcripts. HTBI primers drove first-round RT-PCR of the TCR CDR3. TCRdb used MiXCR to reprocess the multiplex PCR reads, holding one entry per CDR3 protein. The sample has hundreds of thousands of distinct CDR3 sequences, about 13% seen once. Each diagnosis drew on symptoms, thyroxine, TRAb, thyroid ultrasound and orbital computed tomography findings. This sample is drawn from a study of T cells in Graves' hyperthyroidism and ophthalmopathy. At the level of the study: At initial diagnosis, before any treatment had begun, peripheral blood was obtained.

This chain links TRBV11-2 with TRBJ2-1; the D gene is possibly TRBD2 (6 bases). This clonotype was sampled from a woman under 30 with Graves' hyperthyroidism. The source material was blood. The CDR3 coding sequence is TGTGCCAGCAGCTTAGGGCATAGGTCTTGGGACTTCCAATCGGAGCAGTTCTTC. Protein sequence: CASSLGHRSWDFQSEQFF.